What follows are 31 T cell receptor beta chains derived from one specimen sequenced in a study of graft-versus-host responses after intestinal transplantation. Measured with immunoSEQ multiplex PCR; TCRdb has only the in-frame clones, and not every one. The table lists about 17,000 clones, around two fifths of them singletons. Plated together were some 200,000 CFSE-labeled responder cells and some 200,000 irradiated, violet-dye-labeled stimulator cells. Source: alloreactive CD8+ T cells from a mixed lymphocyte reaction culture, taken before intestinal transplant. Subset defined: CFSE-low proliferating T cells sorted from roughly 6-day pre-transplant mixed lymphocyte reaction (GvH or HvG direction). The receptors come from a human patient who received an intestinal transplant.

This sequence joins TRBV4-1 and TRBJ2-7; 10 positions agree with TRBD2. The CDR3 has 15 amino acids. Germline V gene data show CDR1 as MGHRA and CDR2 as YSYEKL. J was trimmed by 1 base and V by 2 bases; bases with no gene match: 2. CDR3 in amino acids: CASSQLAGGSYEQYF. CDR3 DNA sequence: TGCGCCAGCAGCCAATTAGCGGGGGGATCCTACGAGCAGTACTTC.

V and J are TRBV18 and TRBJ1-5; D ambiguous. CDR1 is KGHSH, CDR2 LQKENI, per germline. This CDR3 comprises 14 residues. Trimming pared 1 base from V and 6 bases from J, leaving 10 bases between. The CDR3 coding sequence is TGTGCCAGCTCACCACATCGGGTTCGTCAGCCCCAGCATTTT. This codes for CASSPHRVRQPQHF.

The gene calls are TRBV7-3 and TRBJ2-1; D not resolved. Germline CDR1 and CDR2: SGHTA and FQGTGA. The CDR3 runs to 13 residues. Trimming pared 3 bases from V and 10 bases from J, leaving 13 bases between. The CDR3 DNA reads as TGTGCCAGCAGCTTTTTTCGGTTTGGCGAGCAGTTCTTC. Amino acid sequence: CASSFFRFGEQFF.

This clone was counted only a few times. This rearrangement joins TRBV5-6 to TRBJ1-1; possibly TRBD1 for D (6 bases). The CDR3 length is 16 residues. V was cut by 3 bases and J by 0 bases, with 15 bases left in between. Germline lookup yields CDR1 SGHDT and CDR2 YYEEEE. CDR3 sequence reads: CASSSLQGTLNTEAFF. The CDR3 DNA reads TGTGCCAGCAGCTCCCTTCAGGGGACATTGAACACTGAAGCTTTCTTT.

Note on this clone: This may stem from a read error, because a much larger clone lies one nucleotide away. CDR3 DNA sequence: TGTGCCAGCAGTTACACTAGCGCCCCATACGATGAGCAGTTCTTC. Amino acid sequence: CASSYTSAPYDEQFF. The rearrangement uses TRBV6-5 and TRBJ2-1; the match to TRBD2 covers 7 bases. This CDR3 region has 15 residues. Trimming removed 2 bases from V and 8 bases from J; junction bases left unmatched: 9. CDR1 is MNHEY and CDR2 is SVGAGI in the germline V gene.

The gene calls are TRBV5-8 and TRBJ2-7; 7 bases fit TRBD1. CDR3 length: 14 residues. V lost 4 bases to trimming and J lost 1 base; unmatched junction nucleotides: 5. Looked up from germline, CDR1 is SGHTS and CDR2 is YDEGEE. CDR3 loop: CASSTTGASYEQYF. The CDR3 DNA sequence: TGTGCCAGCAGCACCACAGGGGCGTCCTACGAGCAGTACTTC.

The chain has TRBV4-2 and TRBJ2-5; D not certain. The CDR3 sequence is 15 residues long. Trimming left V 0 bases short and J 2 bases short, with 10 bases between. The germline V gene has CDR1 LGHNA and CDR2 YNFKEQ. The CDR3 loop is CASSQDGQKQETQYF. CDR3 DNA: TGTGCCAGCAGCCAAGATGGGCAGAAGCAAGAGACCCAGTACTTC.

This clone was found a few times. V usage is TRBV5-8 and J usage is TRBJ1-5; TRBD1 matches 7 bases. Germline CDR1 SGHTS, CDR2 YDEGEE. The CDR3 sequence is 15 residues long. Unmatched junction bases numbered 9, after V lost 4 bases and J lost 5 bases. The CDR3 DNA sequence: TGTGCCAGCAGCATCCGACAGGGTGATGATCAGCCCCAGCATTTT. Translation: CASSIRQGDDQPQHF. The full variable domain, rest sourced from reference TRBV5-8 and TRBJ1-5, is EAGVTQSPTHLIKTRGQQATLRCSPISGHTSVYWYQQALGLGLQFLLWYDEGEERNRGNFPPRFSGRQFPNYSSELNVNALELEDSALYLCASSIRQGDDQPQHFGDGTRLSIL.

The chain employs TRBV19 and TRBJ1-3; D unresolved. The CDR3 is 15 residues long. From germline, CDR1 is LNHDA and CDR2 SQIVND (reference sequence). V lost 5 bases, J lost 3 bases, and 14 bases lay in between. CDR3 protein: CASSLWRAFGNTIYF. The DNA of the CDR3 is TGTGCCAGTAGTTTATGGAGGGCCTTTGGAAACACCATATATTTT.

This chain uses TRBV19 with TRBJ2-1; D gene uncertain. Germline V gene lookup returns CDR1 LNHDA and CDR2 SQIVND (reference sequence). Deletions cut 1 base from V and 4 bases from J, with 8 bases between. This CDR3 has 14 residues. The CDR3 spells CASSIVYPYNEQFF. The DNA for the CDR3 is TGTGCCAGTAGTATAGTCTACCCTTACAATGAGCAGTTCTTC.

The chain uses TRBV7-8 and TRBJ1-1; TRBD1 aligns across 9 bases. The V and J ends lost 5 bases and 5 bases, in that order; junction bases with no gene match: 15. The CDR3 consists of 17 residues. Germline V gene sequence: CDR1 SGHVS, CDR2 FQNEAQ. The CDR3 loop reads CASSTRDREMLVTEAFF. The CDR3 nucleotides read TGTGCCAGCAGCACGCGGGACAGGGAAATGTTGGTGACTGAAGCTTTCTTT.

There are many counts of this clone. The CDR3, as DNA: TGCGCCAGCAGCGGGGGGACAGGGGGCCTCTGGGATACGCAGTATTTT. It codes for CASSGGTGGLWDTQYF. The J gene is TRBJ2-3, the V gene TRBV5-1; TRBD1 matches at 12 bases. CDR3 length: 16 residues. V lost 4 bases, J lost 6 bases, and 9 bases stayed unmatched. CDR1 and CDR2 from the germline V gene are SGHRS and YFSETQ.

This rearrangement joins TRBV5-1 to TRBJ1-1; D gene uncertain. V gave up 7 bases and J gave up 10 bases, with 14 bases separating them. CDR1 is SGHRS and CDR2 is YFSETQ in the germline V gene. There are 11 residues in the CDR3. CDR3 sequence: CASRSWAGAFF. The CDR3 DNA sequence: TGCGCCAGCCGATCCTGGGCGGGAGCTTTCTTT.

The chain employs TRBV18 and TRBJ2-1; 14 nucleotides agree with TRBD2. Trimming at V came to 2 bases and at J to 8 bases, leaving 5 bases not matched to a gene. CDR3 length: 16 residues. Per germline, CDR1 KGHSH and CDR2 LQKENI. The CDR3 is CASSPRTSGRIYEQFF. The CDR3, as DNA: TGTGCCAGCTCACCAAGGACTAGCGGGAGGATCTATGAGCAGTTCTTC.

The V gene is TRBV27, the J gene TRBJ2-7; D is possibly TRBD2 (6 bases). Deletions cut 4 bases from V and 1 base from J, with 11 bases between. This CDR3 spans 14 amino acids. The germline CDR1 and CDR2 sequences are MNHEY and SMNVEV (reference sequence). In nucleotides, the CDR3 is TGTGCCAGCAGTTCCCTCGCGGGGTCCTACGAGCAGTACTTC. Encoded protein: CASSSLAGSYEQYF.

This clone was seen a handful of times. This chain joins TRBV27 and TRBJ2-3; 8 bases line up with TRBD2. Germline values: CDR1 MNHEY, CDR2 SMNVEV (reference sequence). The length of the CDR3 is 15 residues. V shed 4 bases and J 2 bases; nucleotides not matched to a gene: 5. The CDR3, as DNA: TGTGCCAGCAGTTCCGGACTAGCTACCACAGATACGCAGTATTTT. Its translation is CASSSGLATTDTQYF.

The CDR3 loop is CASTRGTANEQFF. DNA for the CDR3: TGTGCCAGCACCCGAGGGACCGCTAATGAGCAGTTCTTC. The J gene is TRBJ2-1, the V gene TRBV2; D tentatively fits TRBD1 or TRBD2 (5 bases each). The length of the CDR3 is 13 residues. Germline lookup yields CDR1 SNHLY and CDR2 FYNNEI. The V end was cut by 7 bases, the J end by 7 bases, with 14 bases between.

This clone showed up just a few times. CDR3 protein: CASSIGTGPGELFF. In DNA form, the CDR3 reads TGTGCCAGTAGTATTGGGACAGGGCCCGGGGAGCTGTTTTTT. The V gene is TRBV19, the J gene TRBJ2-2, with 9 bases aligning to TRBD1. The CDR3 totals 14 residues. CDR1 and CDR2 (germline): LNHDA, SQIVND (reference sequence). The V gene end was trimmed by 3 bases and the J gene end by 6 bases; junction bases not matched to a gene: 2.

Worth noting for this clone: Germline is not matched at one junction end, which may reflect a read error. Different DNA sequences within this sample yield the same CDR3. This sequence joins TRBV6-5 and TRBJ2-7, with D possibly matching TRBD2 (5 bases). This CDR3 contains 14 residues. Germline CDR1 and CDR2: MNHEY and SVGAGI. The CDR3 region is CASSSERVTYEQYF. The CDR3 DNA follows: TGTGCCAGCAGTTCGGAGAGGGTGACCTACGAGCAATACTTC.

The chain couples TRBV10-3 to TRBJ1-5; 9 nucleotides line up with TRBD1. J lost 4 bases, V lost 6 bases, and 4 bases had no gene match. The CDR3 extends over 14 amino acids. The germline V gene has CDR1 ENHRY and CDR2 SYGVKD. The CDR3 loop reads CAIRRTGENQPQHF. CDR3 sequence (DNA): TGTGCCATCAGGCGGACAGGGGAGAATCAGCCCCAGCATTTT.

This chain connects TRBV10-2 to TRBJ2-5, with TRBD2 identical over 15 bases. Germline loops: CDR1 WSHSY, CDR2 SAAADI. CDR3 length: 16 amino acids. The V gene end was trimmed by 6 bases and the J gene end by 7 bases; junction bases not matched to a gene: 9. Here the CDR3 DNA reads TGCGCCAGCAGGGGACTAGCGGGAGGCCACGAGGGGACCCAGTACTTC. Translating gives CASRGLAGGHEGTQYF.

V gene TRBV6-5 combines with J gene TRBJ1-2, with unresolved D. Between the trimmed V and J ends, which lost 5 bases and 0 bases, there was a span of 10 bases. Germline lookup yields CDR1 MNHEY and CDR2 SVGAGI. The CDR3 has 14 amino acids. The CDR3 coding sequence is TGTGCCAGCAGTACCATAAGGGCTAACTATGGCTACACCTTC. It translates to CASSTIRANYGYTF.

The CDR3 region is CASRLTGLAYNEQFF. The CDR3 DNA sequence: TGTGCCAGCAGACTGACGGGACTCGCCTACAATGAGCAGTTCTTC. This chain uses TRBV11-2 with TRBJ2-1; D may be TRBD2 (6 bases). Germline V gene data show CDR1 as SGHAT and CDR2 as FQNNGV. Trimming pared 6 bases from V and 2 bases from J, leaving 14 bases between. The CDR3 is 15 residues long.

A few counts support this clone. V usage is TRBV6-5 and J usage is TRBJ2-1; 7 bases are a match to TRBD1. The germline V gene has CDR1 MNHEY and CDR2 SVGAGI. CDR3 length: 15 residues. With 5 bases clipped from V and 0 bases from J, the junction kept 4 bases outside the gene matches. The CDR3 loop reads CASSTGDSSYNEQFF. In DNA form, the CDR3 reads TGTGCCAGCAGTACCGGGGACAGCTCCTACAATGAGCAGTTCTTC.

The chain carries TRBV5-1 and TRBJ2-7; D possibly corresponds to TRBD2 (6 bases). Germline CDR1 and CDR2: SGHRS and YFSETQ. The CDR3 has 17 amino acids. V was cut by 5 bases and J by 0 bases, with 21 bases left in between. The CDR3 loop is CASRTFSGRGNSYEQYF. In DNA, the CDR3 is TGCGCCAGCAGAACTTTTTCAGGGCGGGGAAACTCCTACGAGCAGTACTTC.

The table lists this clone with a few counts. The same CDR3 can be traced to other DNA sequences in this sample. The chain couples TRBV27 to TRBJ1-5; D is undetermined. CDR1 is MNHEY, CDR2 SMNVEV, per germline (reference sequence). The CDR3 contains 13 residues. V lost 2 bases, J lost 0 bases, and 2 bases lay in between. The CDR3 is CASSLGSNQPQHF. The CDR3 region has the DNA TGTGCCAGCAGTTTAGGTAGCAATCAGCCCCAGCATTTT.

This clone appeared a single time. This chain joins TRBV5-1 and TRBJ1-2; perhaps TRBD1 as D (6 bases). The germline V and J ends were trimmed by 1 base and 0 bases, with 22 bases remaining between them. Germline-derived CDR1 and CDR2 are SGHRS and YFSETQ. The CDR3 has 19 residues. CDR3 amino acids: CASSLRLGDTMPSNYGYTF. In DNA form, the CDR3 reads TGCGCCAGCAGCTTGAGGTTAGGGGACACTATGCCTTCTAACTATGGCTACACCTTC.

This sequence joins TRBV9 and TRBJ2-7, with 15 bases that match TRBD2. V lost 3 bases, J lost 0 bases, and 4 bases stayed unmatched. Germline CDR1 reads SGDLS; CDR2 reads YYNGEE. The CDR3 totals 17 residues. This CDR3 is CASSGGTSGRSSYEQYF. Here the CDR3 DNA reads TGTGCCAGCAGCGGCGGGACTAGCGGGAGGAGCTCCTACGAGCAGTACTTC.

This chain connects TRBV27 to TRBJ2-1; 9 bases are a match to TRBD2. The CDR3 sequence is 16 residues long. CDR1 is MNHEY, CDR2 SMNVEV, per germline (reference sequence). V lost 6 bases to trimming and J lost 7 bases; unmatched junction nucleotides: 13. CDR3 protein: CASSLGTSIRENEQFF. CDR3 nucleotide sequence: TGTGCCAGCAGCCTAGGGACTAGCATAAGAGAAAATGAGCAGTTCTTC.

This chain uses TRBV27 with TRBJ1-1; D is undetermined. CDR1 and CDR2 from the germline V gene are MNHEY and SMNVEV (reference sequence). The germline V and J ends were trimmed by 2 bases and 1 base, with 8 bases remaining between them. This CDR3 is built from 14 residues. The CDR3 bases are TGTGCCAGCAGTTTAGGGTACTGGAACACTGAAGCTTTCTTT. Translating gives CASSLGYWNTEAFF.

The chain is built from TRBV19 and TRBJ2-2; no clear D. Trimming cost V 8 bases and J 6 bases, with 4 bases left between them. This CDR3 has 10 residues. Germline V gene sequence: CDR1 LNHDA, CDR2 SQIVND (reference sequence). CDR3 sequence: CASGAGELFF. CDR3 DNA sequence: TGTGCCAGTGGGGCCGGGGAGCTGTTTTTT.